This T cell receptor (beta chain) emerged from a study of blood T cell repertoires in COVID-19. Generated by immunoSEQ multiplex PCR, the TCRdb table keeps only in-frame clones and is missing some. The sample has about 160,000 clones, 90% seen once. The sample consisted of peripheral blood. The source of this sequence is a man aged 45-60 years with acute or convalescent COVID-19.

The CDR3 sequence is CASSQENRGVAYGYTF. CDR3 bases: TGCGCCAGCAGCCAAGAGAATCGGGGGGTGGCTTATGGCTACACCTTC. The V gene is TRBV4-3, the J gene TRBJ1-2; the D gene is possibly TRBD1 (5 bases). This CDR3 has 16 amino acids. Germline CDR1 and CDR2: LGHNA and YSLEER. The ends were cut back, 0 bases at V and 5 bases at J, with 16 bases in the middle.